This entry is about one T cell receptor beta chain. Its antigen has not been determined. Base qualities were left out, and no much larger clone turns up one base away. V sheds 7 bases and J sheds 3 bases, leaving 18 bases between their ends. Based on the germline V gene, the CDR1 and CDR2 sequences are MGHRA and YSYEKL. The cysteine opens and the phenylalanine closes a CDR3 of 15 amino acids. The DNA shown is the 45-base CDR3, in frame from base 1. The sample is drawn from a study of blood T cell repertoires in COVID-19 (dated by TCRdb to the early 2020s). Background for the entire study: The collaborator samples originated in the United States, Italy and Spain and spanned the acute and convalescent phases of COVID-19. The prospective study material was composed of cDNA or gDNA derived from T cells, B-cell-depleted T cells, or PBMCs. Deeply sampled blood TCRbeta repertoires from subjects exposed to, actively infected with, or recovered from COVID-19 were included in the dataset. The repertoires were released in a freely available public database meant as a resource for research on the immune response to SARS-CoV-2. Samples came from the ongoing ImmuneRACE study (first 160 participants) plus 1,254 subjects from 6 global collaborators. The sample metadata nearly always contained a de-identified subject ID, COVID-19 status, age in years and sex. Where available, HLA class I and class II types were obtained from metadata supplied by the sample provider rather than from assay-based typing. Study-wide conclusions, independent of this receptor: The amount of clinical and demographic metadata varied by source and participant and was provided uncurated.

TCRbeta CDR3 regions were amplified from genomic DNA by means of the immunoSEQ Assay, a bias-controlled multiplex PCR. Under the source paper's analysis protocol: Nucleated cell counts per sample were estimated from amplification of reference gene primers within the assay. Sequence reads were collapsed and filtered to measure the absolute abundance of every unique TCRbeta CDR3 rearrangement. For each sample, productive Simpson clonality was calculated by taking the square root of Simpson's diversity index across productive rearrangements. TCRdb took this table from immuneACCESS and kept in-frame rearrangements with V and J called. Such tables lack part of the clones; where checked against another copy, unresolved V genes explain under half of the gap, and the rest is unexplained. The V and J calls and clone size come from that table; D and trimming were worked out from the DNA. The table for this sample lists about 390,000 clones; 80% to 90% of them were counted only once. Of the sample, about 2% is held by the ten largest clones.

One collaborating source in Seattle enrolled patients during active infection and followed them longitudinally through the course of disease. Each collaborating institution followed its own protocols to collect whole blood in K2EDTA tubes. For TCRbeta analysis, collaborators shipped samples in one of three forms: frozen whole blood, isolated PBMCs, or DNA extracted from either of those sample types. The receptor comes from an older woman with COVID-19, enrolled during active disease. The chain uses TRBV4-1 and TRBJ1-2; the D gene is unclear. The sample consisted of peripheral blood. The CDR3 reads CASTQVGDRDYGYTF. The bases read TGCGCCAGCACACAAGTCGGGGATCGGGACTATGGCTACACCTTC.